The 27 T cell receptor beta chains reported below all come from one sample, sequenced in a study of OX40 agonist ivuxolimab in advanced cancers. Library generation was performed with the immunoSEQ multiplex PCR assay. Entries here come from immuneACCESS through TCRdb and include only in-frame sequences with V and J called. Some clones fail to appear in such tables; in the studies checked, an unresolved V gene covers under half of the shortfall, and the cause of the remainder is unknown. The sample records approximately 18,000 clones, approximately 87% of which are singletons. Roughly 15% of the sample is taken by the ten largest. The sample here was CD4+ or CD8+ T cells sorted from blood, taken in a trial of the OX40 agonist ivuxolimab. The receptors originated from an adult with an advanced solid tumor such as melanoma, head and neck, liver or kidney cancer.

The CDR3 loop reads CASSLSTGSYEQYF. In DNA, the CDR3 is TGTGCCAGCAGCTTAAGTACAGGCTCCTACGAGCAGTACTTC. The chain uses TRBV7-6 and TRBJ2-5; perhaps TRBD1 as D (5 bases). The better agreement between TRBJ2-7 and the DNA end casts doubt on the J call. Per germline, CDR1 SGHVS and CDR2 FNYEAQ. This CDR3 comprises 14 residues.

This sequence joins TRBV7-9 and TRBJ2-5; 11 bases are shared with TRBD1. The CDR3 runs to 15 residues. Germline assignment: CDR1 SEHNR and CDR2 FQNEAQ (reference sequence). V dropped 4 bases and J dropped 5; count of bases not matched to a gene: 6. The CDR3 is CASSYWTGGIETQYF. In DNA, the CDR3 is TGTGCCAGCAGCTATTGGACAGGGGGCATTGAGACCCAGTACTTC. Drawing the rest from reference TRBV7-9 and TRBJ2-5, the complete variable domain is DTGVSQNPRHKITKRGQNVTFRCDPISEHNRLYWYRQTLGQGPEFLTYFQNEAQLEKSRLLSDRFSAERPKGSFSTLEIQRTEQGDSAMYLCASSYWTGGIETQYFGPGTRLLVL.

V usage is TRBV21-1 and J usage is TRBJ2-5; TRBD2 is the table's D call, not checked against the DNA. TRBV21-1 counts as a pseudogene. The CDR3 sequence is 20 residues long. As DNA, the CDR3 is TGTGCCAGCAGCAAACCTTCATCCTTTTCTAGCGGGGGCCCCCCGCTGACCCAGTACTTC. Protein sequence: CASSKPSSFSSGGPPLTQYF.

This chain connects TRBV5-4 to TRBJ1-1; D is ambiguous. The CDR3 has 13 amino acids. CDR1 and CDR2 from the germline V gene are SGHNT and YYREEE (reference sequence). With 4 bases removed from V and 2 bases from J, the gap between germline ends came to 9 bases. The CDR3 loop reads CASSPKSNTEAFF. CDR3 nucleotide sequence: TGTGCCAGCAGCCCAAAAAGCAACACTGAAGCTTTCTTT.

V is TRBV29-1 and J is TRBJ2-1, with TRBD2 matching 11 bases. Per the germline V gene, CDR1 is SQVTM and CDR2 is ANQGSEA. V lost 6 bases, J lost 5 bases, and 6 bases stayed unmatched. There are 14 residues in the CDR3. The CDR3 DNA is TGCAGCGTACTTACTAGCGGGAGAGACAATGAGCAGTTCTTC. Amino acid sequence: CSVLTSGRDNEQFF.

The J gene is TRBJ2-2, the V gene TRBV29-1; the D gene could be TRBD1 or TRBD2 (5 bases each). V lost 5 bases and J 0 bases, leaving 16 bases between the germline ends. Germline V gene lookup returns CDR1 SQVTM and CDR2 ANQGSEA. There are 16 residues in the CDR3. The CDR3: CSVLGRESPNTGELFF. DNA of the CDR3: TGCAGCGTTCTGGGCAGGGAGTCCCCGAACACCGGGGAGCTGTTTTTT.

This clone was detected once. The V call is TRBV13, the J call TRBJ2-7; 9 nucleotides line up with TRBD1. CDR1 and CDR2 from the germline V gene are PRHDT and FYEKMQ (reference sequence). The CDR3 consists of 15 residues. Trimming cost V 5 bases and J 2 bases; bases outside gene matches: 7. CDR3 nucleotides: TGTGCCAGCAGCCCCGGGACAGGGCCAACCTACGAGCAGTACTTC. Protein: CASSPGTGPTYEQYF. Together with reference TRBV13 and TRBJ2-7, the CDR3 gives the full variable domain: AAGVIQSPRHLIKEKRETATLKCYPIPRHDTVYWYQQGPGQDPQFLISFYEKMQSDKGSIPDRFSAQQFSDYHSELNMSSLELGDSALYFCASSPGTGPTYEQYFGPGTRLTVT.

V gene TRBV5-1 combines with J gene TRBJ1-2; 7 bases match TRBD1. Per the germline V gene, CDR1 is SGHRS and CDR2 is YFSETQ. The CDR3 sequence is 14 residues long. The V and J ends lost 0 bases and 4 bases, in that order; junction bases with no gene match: 3. The CDR3 DNA reads as TGCGCCAGCAGCTTGGAAGGGACAGTCTATGGCTACACCTTC. Protein sequence: CASSLEGTVYGYTF.

The rearrangement links TRBV5-1 to TRBJ2-2; 7 nucleotides align to TRBD1. V was pared by 4 bases and J by 4 bases, with 4 bases of the junction left unmatched. CDR1 and CDR2 from the germline V gene are SGHRS and YFSETQ. This CDR3 has 14 amino acids. The CDR3 here is CASSATGATGELFF. In nucleotides, the CDR3 is TGCGCCAGCAGCGCTACAGGGGCCACCGGGGAGCTGTTTTTT. The full variable domain, its missing parts supplied by reference TRBV5-1 and TRBJ2-2, is KAGVTQTPRYLIKTRGQQVTLSCSPISGHRSVSWYQQTPGQGLQFLFEYFSETQRNKGNFPGRFSGRQFSNSRSEMNVSTLELGDSALYLCASSATGATGELFFGEGSRLTVL.

The J gene is TRBJ2-7, the V gene TRBV2, with no clear D. V lost 2 bases and J lost 4, with 6 bases in between. This CDR3 contains 12 residues. CDR1 is SNHLY, CDR2 FYNNEI, per germline. The CDR3, as DNA: TGTGCCAGCAGTGAATTCAGTTACGAGCAGTACTTC. The encoded protein is CASSEFSYEQYF.

V usage is TRBV7-2 and J usage is TRBJ2-1, with D tentatively TRBD2 (5 bases). Per the germline V gene, CDR1 is SGHTA and CDR2 is FQGNSA. V shed 3 bases and J shed 9 bases, with 9 bases lying between them. This CDR3 is built from 12 residues. The CDR3 DNA follows: TGTGCCAGCAGCTTGCTGGACTTTGAGCAGTTCTTC. Translated: CASSLLDFEQFF.

This clone was picked up one time. The chain carries TRBV5-5 and TRBJ1-6, with D possibly TRBD1 on 5 matching bases. This CDR3 is built from 17 residues. Germline CDR1 is SGHKS and CDR2 is YYEKEE (reference sequence). V lost 3 bases and J lost 9, with 22 bases in between. The CDR3 nucleotides are TGTGCCAGCAGCTCGCACGATAAAAGGGGAGGTCGTTCACCCCTCCACTTT. Translating it yields CASSSHDKRGGRSPLHF.

The rearrangement joins TRBV9 to TRBJ1-3; possibly TRBD1 for D (5 bases). Between the trimmed V and J ends, which lost 4 bases and 0 bases, there was a span of 14 bases. Germline lookup yields CDR1 SGDLS and CDR2 YYNGEE. The CDR3 sequence is 16 residues long. CDR3 protein: CASSRQGSSSGNTIYF. DNA of the CDR3: TGTGCCAGCAGCAGGCAGGGTTCCTCCTCTGGAAACACCATATATTTT.

This chain uses TRBV19 with TRBJ2-1, with D possibly being TRBD2 (5 bases). Per the germline V gene, CDR1 is LNHDA and CDR2 is SQIVND (reference sequence). V dropped 5 bases and J dropped 4 bases, with 24 bases sitting between them. The CDR3 totals 18 residues. CDR3 coding DNA: TGTGCCAGTAGTGCCCTCAATTCACTAACCTCGGGATACAATGAGCAGTTCTTC. Protein product: CASSALNSLTSGYNEQFF.

This chain joins TRBV18 and TRBJ1-3; D possibly corresponds to TRBD1 (5 bases). Between the trimmed V and J ends, which lost 3 bases and 2 bases, there was a span of 8 bases. Looked up from germline, CDR1 is KGHSH and CDR2 is LQKENI. The CDR3 covers 14 residues. The CDR3 loop reads CASSPQGTGNTIYF. For the CDR3, the DNA is TGTGCCAGCTCACCCCAGGGAACTGGAAACACCATATATTTT.

This chain links TRBV19 with TRBJ2-3; 15 nucleotides line up with TRBD2. The CDR3 consists of 15 residues. The ends lost 5 bases at V and 3 bases at J; junction bases unmatched: 0. Germline V gene sequence: CDR1 LNHDA, CDR2 SQIVND (reference sequence). CDR3 sequence reads: CASSGTSGRTDTQYF. The CDR3 nucleotides read TGTGCCAGTAGTGGGACTAGCGGGAGGACAGATACGCAGTATTTT.

The J gene is TRBJ2-1, the V gene TRBV15; 7 nucleotides match TRBD1. The CDR3 totals 15 residues. Germline V CDR1 and CDR2: LNHNV, YYDKDF (reference sequence). With 3 bases clipped from V and 3 bases from J, the junction kept 5 bases outside the gene matches. The CDR3 region is CATSRGQQHYNEQFF. CDR3 coding DNA: TGTGCCACCAGCAGGGGACAGCAACACTACAATGAGCAGTTCTTC.

The V and J genes are TRBV11-2 and TRBJ2-3, with 9 positions matching TRBD2. The CDR3 spans 14 residues. J lost 9 bases, V lost 0 bases, and 4 bases had no gene match. Per germline, CDR1 SGHAT and CDR2 FQNNGV. CDR3 coding DNA: TGTGCCAGCAGCTTAGACGTCCTAGCGGGGACGCAGTATTTT. Protein: CASSLDVLAGTQYF. The full variable domain, with the rest looked up from reference TRBV11-2 and TRBJ2-3, is EAGVAQSPRYKIIEKRQSVAFWCNPISGHATLYWYQQILGQGPKLLIQFQNNGVVDDSQLPKDRFSAERLKGVDSTLKIQPAKLEDSAVYLCASSLDVLAGTQYFGPGTRLTVL.

The chain uses TRBV6-6 and TRBJ1-5; 7 bases match TRBD1. The V and J ends lost 7 bases and 3 bases, in that order; junction bases with no gene match: 6. The germline V gene encodes CDR1 MNHNY and CDR2 SVGAGI (reference sequence). The CDR3 spans 14 residues. In DNA, the CDR3 is TGTGCCAGCACCTCGACAGGGACCAATCAGCCCCAGCATTTT. Residues: CASTSTGTNQPQHF.

This clone is a singleton in its sample. This chain connects TRBV5-8 to TRBJ2-3; 7 bases are a match to TRBD2. Per germline, CDR1 SGHTS and CDR2 YDEGEE. Trimming at V came to 1 base and at J to 3 bases, leaving 2 bases not matched to a gene. The CDR3 has 14 amino acids. The CDR3 DNA follows: TGTGCCAGCAGCTTGAGTAGCGGGACAGATACGCAGTATTTT. Encoded protein: CASSLSSGTDTQYF.

This rearrangement joins TRBV9 to TRBJ2-2; no definite D call. CDR3 length: 15 residues. Germline CDR1 SGDLS, CDR2 YYNGEE. The V and J ends lost 4 bases and 0 bases respectively, with 10 bases between them. In DNA form, the CDR3 reads TGTGCCAGCAGCCTCCGACGGACGAACACCGGGGAGCTGTTTTTT. As protein: CASSLRRTNTGELFF.

V usage is TRBV6-1 and J usage is TRBJ1-5, with D unresolved. V dropped 5 bases and J dropped 4 bases, with 3 bases sitting between them. Germline V lookup: CDR1 MNHNS, CDR2 SASEGT. The CDR3 length is 11 residues. The CDR3 sequence is CASSQNQPQHF. The CDR3 DNA follows: TGTGCCAGCAGTCAAAATCAGCCCCAGCATTTT.

V usage is TRBV11-2 and J usage is TRBJ2-3; 7 positions agree with TRBD1. Germline values: CDR1 SGHAT, CDR2 FQNNGV. The CDR3 length is 15 residues. The ends lost 3 bases at V and 2 bases at J; junction bases unmatched: 5. The CDR3 DNA sequence: TGTGCCAGCAGCTTCAGACAGGGAAACACAGATACGCAGTATTTT. Translated, it gives CASSFRQGNTDTQYF.

V is TRBV5-8 and J is TRBJ2-7, with 14 bases aligning to TRBD2. The germline gives CDR1 SGHTS, CDR2 YDEGEE. The length of the CDR3 is 18 residues. J was trimmed by 6 bases and V by 3 bases; bases with no gene match: 14. The CDR3 loop is CASSWTRDRGLAGVEQYF. In DNA form, the CDR3 reads TGTGCCAGCAGCTGGACTCGGGACAGGGGACTAGCGGGAGTCGAGCAGTACTTC.

The genes are TRBV5-1 and TRBJ1-1; D gene uncertain. Trimming stripped 3 bases from V and 1 base from J, with 7 bases between. Germline values: CDR1 SGHRS, CDR2 YFSETQ. The CDR3 totals 13 residues. The CDR3 here is CASSSAGNTEAFF. The CDR3 DNA follows: TGCGCCAGCAGCTCGGCGGGGAACACTGAAGCTTTCTTT.

The chain is built from TRBV5-1 and TRBJ2-7, with 13 bases that match TRBD2. Germline CDR1 reads SGHRS; CDR2 reads YFSETQ. The junction had 9 bases not matched to a gene; V was cut back by 3 bases and J by 6 bases. There are 16 residues in the CDR3. The chain's CDR3 is CASSSGTSGRASEQYF. CDR3 nucleotides: TGCGCCAGCAGCTCAGGCACTAGCGGGAGGGCCTCCGAGCAGTACTTC.

The chain combines TRBV10-2 with TRBJ2-1, with 9 nucleotides matching TRBD2. The length of the CDR3 is 14 residues. The germline CDR1 and CDR2 sequences are WSHSY and SAAADI. Trimming removed 5 bases from V and 9 bases from J; junction bases left unmatched: 8. Here the CDR3 reads CASSNPGLAIEQFF. The CDR3 DNA reads as TGCGCCAGCAGTAACCCGGGACTAGCTATTGAGCAGTTCTTC.